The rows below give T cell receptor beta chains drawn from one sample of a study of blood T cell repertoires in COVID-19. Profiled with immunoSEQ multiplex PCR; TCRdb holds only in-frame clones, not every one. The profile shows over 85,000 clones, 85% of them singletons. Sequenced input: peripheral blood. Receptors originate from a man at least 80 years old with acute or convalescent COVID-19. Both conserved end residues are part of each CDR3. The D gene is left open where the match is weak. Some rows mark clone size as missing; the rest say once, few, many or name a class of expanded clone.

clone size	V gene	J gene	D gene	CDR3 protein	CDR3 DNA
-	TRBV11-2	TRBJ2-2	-	CASSSAGELFF	TGTGCCAGCAGCTCCGCCGGGGAGCTGTTTTTT
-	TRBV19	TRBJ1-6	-	CASTPAGYPYSPLHF	TGTGCCAGTACCCCTGCAGGGTATCCGTATTCACCCCTCCACTTT
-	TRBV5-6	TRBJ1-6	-	CASSLDRANSPLHF	TGTGCCAGCAGCTTGGACAGGGCTAATTCACCCCTCCACTTT
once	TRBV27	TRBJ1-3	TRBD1	CASSSGQGLLSGNTIYF	TGTGCCAGCAGTTCCGGACAGGGGCTCCTCTCTGGAAACACCATATATTTT
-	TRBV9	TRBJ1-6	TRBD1	CASSTTGVEGSPLHF	TGTGCCAGCAGTACTACAGGGGTCGAGGGTTCACCCCTCCACTTT
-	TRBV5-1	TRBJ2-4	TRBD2	CASSLQLPRAGGFRNIQYF	TGCGCCAGCAGCTTGCAATTGCCTCGAGCGGGAGGGTTTAGAAACATTCAGTACTTC
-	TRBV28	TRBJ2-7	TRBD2	CASTPTSGWSYEQYF	TGTGCCAGCACTCCAACTAGCGGGTGGAGCTACGAGCAGTACTTC
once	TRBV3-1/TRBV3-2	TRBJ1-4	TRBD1	CASSQPTGASEKLFF	TGTGCCAGCAGCCAGCCGACAGGGGCGAGTGAAAAACTGTTTTTT
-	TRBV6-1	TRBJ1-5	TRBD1	CASSGGAGGFNQPQHF	TGTGCCAGCAGTGGTGGGGCAGGGGGCTTCAATCAGCCCCAGCATTTT
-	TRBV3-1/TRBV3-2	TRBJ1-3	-	CASSSEGGNSGNTIYF	TGTGCCAGCAGCTCGGAGGGGGGGAACTCTGGAAACACCATATATTTT
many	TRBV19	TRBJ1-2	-	CASSMSIYGYTF	TGTGCCAGTAGTATGAGTATTTATGGCTACACCTTC
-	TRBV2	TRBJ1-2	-	CASSVDGLNGYTF	TGTGCCAGCAGCGTGGACGGACTTAATGGCTACACCTTC
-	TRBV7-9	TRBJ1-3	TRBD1	CASSFSTGGPGNTIYF	TGTGCCAGCAGCTTTTCGACAGGGGGCCCTGGAAACACCATATATTTT
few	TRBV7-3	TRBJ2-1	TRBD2	CASSLEPLGREGRGGEQFF	TGTGCCAGCAGCTTAGAGCCCCTGGGGCGGGAGGGCCGGGGCGGTGAGCAGTTCTTC
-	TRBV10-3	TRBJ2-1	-	CAISGPKASVLKGHEQFF	TGTGCCATCAGTGGACCTAAGGCTAGCGTCCTCAAGGGGCATGAGCAGTTCTTC
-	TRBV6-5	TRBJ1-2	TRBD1	CASSTGVQVGYGYTF	TGTGCCAGCAGCACAGGGGTCCAGGTCGGCTATGGCTACACCTTC
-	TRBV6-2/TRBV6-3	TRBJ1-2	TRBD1	CASSSPGTGYNYGYTF	TGTGCCAGCAGCTCTCCGGGGACAGGGTACAACTATGGCTACACCTTC
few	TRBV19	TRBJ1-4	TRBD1	CASSVGGSLEKLFF	TGTGCCAGTAGTGTAGGGGGCTCGCTGGAAAAACTGTTTTTT
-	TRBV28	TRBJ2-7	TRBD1	CASSLGAAGGREQYF	TGTGCCAGCAGTTTAGGGGCGGCAGGGGGCCGCGAGCAGTACTTC
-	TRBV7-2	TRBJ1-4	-	CASSPGGLSGLFF	TGTGCCAGCAGCCCGGGGGGTCTTTCGGGGCTGTTTTTT
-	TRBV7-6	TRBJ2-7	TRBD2	CASSLVAGGPREQYF	TGTGCCAGCAGCTTAGTAGCGGGAGGGCCCCGGGAGCAGTACTTC
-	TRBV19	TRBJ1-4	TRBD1	CAGKTGDGEKLFF	TGTGCCGGAAAGACAGGGGATGGTGAAAAACTGTTTTTT
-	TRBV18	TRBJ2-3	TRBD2	CASSPLRASGSTDTQYF	TGTGCCAGCTCACCCCTCAGGGCTAGCGGGAGCACAGATACGCAGTATTTT
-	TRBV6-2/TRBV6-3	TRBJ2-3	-	CASSHAGTDTQYF	TGTGCCAGCAGCCACGCAGGCACAGATACGCAGTATTTT
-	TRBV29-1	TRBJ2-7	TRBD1	CSVGTGVTEQYF	TGCAGCGTCGGGACAGGGGTGACCGAGCAGTACTTC
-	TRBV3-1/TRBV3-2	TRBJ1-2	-	CASSPGRAGYGYTF	TGTGCCAGCAGCCCGGGCAGGGCGGGATATGGCTACACCTTC
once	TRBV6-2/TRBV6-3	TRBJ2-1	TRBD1	CASSHPDRGGNEQFF	TGTGCCAGCAGCCACCCGGACAGGGGAGGCAATGAGCAGTTCTTC
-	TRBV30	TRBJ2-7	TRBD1	CDSAPKPGQGRGRSYEQYF	TGTGATTCGGCCCCTAAACCGGGACAGGGGCGAGGACGGTCCTACGAGCAGTACTTC
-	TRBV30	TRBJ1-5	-	CAWSPPWVSGQPQHF	TGTGCCTGGAGTCCCCCTTGGGTTTCAGGTCAGCCCCAGCATTTT
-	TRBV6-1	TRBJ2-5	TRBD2	CASSELGLAGGETQYF	TGTGCCAGCAGCGAACTTGGACTAGCGGGAGGGGAGACCCAGTACTTC
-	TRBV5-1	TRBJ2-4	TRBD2	CASSGTSGSLLAKNIQYF	TGCGCCAGCAGCGGTACTAGCGGGAGTTTGCTAGCCAAAAACATTCAGTACTTC
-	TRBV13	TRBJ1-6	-	CASSFGLGGTYNSPLHF	TGTGCCAGCAGCTTTGGACTCGGAGGCACCTATAATTCACCCCTCCACTTT
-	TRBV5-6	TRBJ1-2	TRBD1	CASSPDRGYGYTF	TGTGCCAGCAGCCCCGACAGGGGATACGGCTACACCTTC
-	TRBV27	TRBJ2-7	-	CASSTTGFGYEQYF	TGTGCCAGCAGTACTACAGGGTTCGGGTACGAGCAGTACTTC
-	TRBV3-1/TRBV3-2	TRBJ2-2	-	CASSQGRNTGELFF	TGTGCCAGCAGCCAAGGGAGGAACACCGGGGAGCTGTTTTTT
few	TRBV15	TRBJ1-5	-	CATSGNRANQPQHF	TGTGCCACCAGCGGTAACAGAGCCAATCAGCCCCAGCATTTT
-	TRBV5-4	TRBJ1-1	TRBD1	CASSSVQGKLTEAFF	TGTGCCAGCAGCTCAGTACAGGGGAAGCTCACTGAAGCTTTCTTT
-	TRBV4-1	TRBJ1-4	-	CASSQEGLSGEKLFF	TGCGCCAGCAGCCAAGAGGGACTTTCGGGTGAAAAACTGTTTTTT
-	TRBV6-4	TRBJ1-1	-	CASSDSNRGDTEAFF	TGTGCCAGCAGTGACTCGAATCGCGGGGACACTGAAGCTTTCTTT
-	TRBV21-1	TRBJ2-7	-	CASSKDGTFYEQYF	TGTGCCAGCAGTAAAGATGGGACATTTTACGAGCAGTACTTC